This TCR beta chain emerged from a study of shared clonotypes between healthy human individuals. Details on this clone: No antigen is known for it.

Study conclusions and caveats: Apart from blood, nothing was sampled; tissue repertoires likely differ. Larger estimated richness was generally seen in naive subsets than in memory subsets. Rarefaction curves obtained for sorted subsets showed sequencing incomplete despite large depth.

Method: immunoSEQ multiplex PCR; TCRdb's copy keeps in-frame clones and lacks some. The sample holds more than 2,000,000 clones, roughly 93% seen once. The sample taken for sequencing was naive CD4+ T cells from PBMCs. This sample's subset: CD45RA+ positively selected. The sequence was obtained from a man aged 18 to 29 in good health. Some clones in this sample may be carry-over from other donors' samples.

The CDR3: CASSFTGTLSTDTQYF. The CDR3 DNA is TGTGCCAGCAGCTTCACCGGGACACTAAGCACAGATACGCAGTATTTT. V usage is TRBV7-2 and J usage is TRBJ2-3, with D possibly matching TRBD1 (6 bases). Germline lookup yields CDR1 SGHTA and CDR2 FQGNSA. V shed 3 bases and J shed 0 bases, with 13 bases lying between them. CDR3 length: 16 residues.